The T cell receptor beta chain under discussion was sequenced for a study of breast tumors, draining lymph nodes, adjacent tissues (dated by TCRdb to 2015 to 2016). Study-level background: The study compared TCR beta repertoires across tumor, adjacent nontumor tissue and axillary lymph nodes from breast cancer patients. In human breast cancer, the study set out to evaluate how tumor, surrounding tissue and draining lymph node repertoires relate to one another and whether T cells may move between these sites. Findings and caveats that apply to the study as a whole: The study presented the conclusion that tumor T cells originate in lymph nodes as consistent with a hypothesis, not as something directly demonstrated. A scenario in which most tumor T cells derive from the lymph node and then expand within tumor tissue was judged to be consistent with the data. In luminal-like breast cancer, tumor and nontumor tissue repertoires resembled each other significantly more than in basal-like breast cancer. Tumor T-cell repertoires showed less diversity than lymph node repertoires and more diversity than nontumor tissue repertoires, and tumor T-cell repertoires showed preferential V and J gene usage.

In its sample, this clonotype was seen many times. The clone's antigen remains unknown. No base-level quality is on record; no much larger clone is a single base apart. Looking up the germline V gene yields CDR1 SNHLY and CDR2 FYNNEI. Trimming accounts for 5 bases at V and 0 bases at J, while the number of junction bases matched to no gene is 9. The CDR3 covers 18 residues, taking in both the cysteine and the phenylalanine. The DNA shown is the 54-base CDR3, in frame from base 1. The instrument was an Illumina HiSeq 2000. TCR beta chain libraries were generated through multiplex PCR amplification. High-throughput sequencing was used to analyze the amplified TCR beta chain products. Using fastp at Q25 and MiXCR, TCRdb reprocessed the public reads and kept productive beta chains. Identical CDR3 proteins give one entry, which carries the most common genes and DNA. The sample table shows fewer than 140,000 distinct CDR3 sequences, and 30% are seen once. The ten largest clones represent less than 6% of the sample.

The lymph node samples were taken from the axillary draining lymph nodes of breast cancer patients. The sequence was obtained from a female donor with breast cancer. Some clones in this sample may be carry-over from other donors' samples. Sequenced sample: axillary lymph node tissue. The chain was built from TRBV2 and TRBJ2-1, and TRBD2 matches 11 of the central bases. In nucleotide form, the sequence is TGTGCCAGCAGTCAATCTCTTCTAGCGGGGGGCTCCTACAATGAGCAGTTCTTC. Translated, this is CASSQSLLAGGSYNEQFF.